Each of the 21 T cell receptor beta chains below was sequenced from the same sample in a study of shared clonotypes between healthy human individuals. Data came from immunoSEQ multiplex PCR; TCRdb stores just in-frame clones and leaves some out. This sample has more than 2 million clones; 90% to 95% occur once, and the top ten carry roughly 0.13%. Material: naive CD4+ T cells sorted from blood. Subset specified: CD45RA+ positively selected. The origin of the receptors is a man younger than 35 in good health.

In its sample, this clone was seen once. V gene TRBV6-5 combines with J gene TRBJ2-7; D is uncertain. The CDR3 has 11 residues. The germline CDR1 and CDR2 sequences are MNHEY and SVGAGI. Trimming took off 8 bases at V and 7 bases at J, with 12 bases between the two ends. The CDR3: CASADGGEQYF. The CDR3 DNA is TGTGCCAGCGCAGACGGTGGTGAGCAGTACTTC.

V gene TRBV7-9 combines with J gene TRBJ2-5, with D tentatively TRBD1 (5 bases). Trimming stripped 5 bases from V and 2 bases from J, with 15 bases between. Germline V gene lookup returns CDR1 SEHNR and CDR2 FQNEAQ (reference sequence). The CDR3 covers 15 residues. The CDR3 protein is CASSPYLRAQETQYF. Here the CDR3 DNA reads TGTGCCAGCAGCCCGTACCTCAGGGCACAAGAGACCCAGTACTTC. Looking up the rest from reference TRBV7-9 and TRBJ2-5 gives the full variable domain: DTGVSQNPRHKITKRGQNVTFRCDPISEHNRLYWYRQTLGQGPEFLTYFQNEAQLEKSRLLSDRFSAERPKGSFSTLEIQRTEQGDSAMYLCASSPYLRAQETQYFGPGTRLLVL.

The chain couples TRBV6-6 to TRBJ1-1; D possibly corresponds to TRBD1 (6 bases). The CDR3 extends over 12 amino acids. The germline gives CDR1 MNHNY, CDR2 SVGAGI (reference sequence). Trimming stripped 4 bases from V and 5 bases from J, with 8 bases between. CDR3 in DNA: TGTGCCAGCAGTTTACAGGGAACTGAAGCTTTCTTT. Translated: CASSLQGTEAFF.

The rearrangement links TRBV30 to TRBJ2-5; D tentatively fits TRBD1 or TRBD2 (5 bases each). Germline V lookup: CDR1 GTSNPN, CDR2 SVGIG (reference sequence). V lost 5 bases, J lost 5 bases, and 15 bases lay in between. The CDR3 length is 13 residues. The CDR3 DNA reads as TGTGCCTGGGGGGGATCGGGTGGTGAGACCCAGTACTTC. Its translation is CAWGGSGGETQYF.

The chain recombines TRBV2 with TRBJ2-2, with 10 bases identical to TRBD1. Germline V gene lookup returns CDR1 SNHLY and CDR2 FYNNEI. There are 14 residues in the CDR3. V dropped 6 bases and J dropped 7; count of bases not matched to a gene: 5. The CDR3 nucleotides are TGTGCCAGCAGCCCGGGACAGGGGTTCGGGGAGCTGTTTTTT. Translated: CASSPGQGFGELFF.

The chain couples TRBV25-1 to TRBJ1-1, with D perhaps TRBD1 (5 bases). V was shortened by 2 bases and J by 3 bases, with 13 bases between the two germline ends. The CDR3 runs 15 residues. Germline loops: CDR1 MGHDK, CDR2 SYGVNS. DNA of the CDR3: TGTGCCAGCAGTGAACACACGGGGGGGGACACTGAAGCTTTCTTT. It specifies CASSEHTGGDTEAFF.

Note on this clone: Other DNA sequences of this sample code for an identical CDR3. The chain is built from TRBV2 and TRBJ1-1; maybe TRBD1 (6 bases). Germline V CDR1 and CDR2: SNHLY, FYNNEI. The CDR3 loop spans 12 amino acids. The ends were cut back, 6 bases at V and 1 base at J, with 6 bases in the middle. The CDR3 sequence: CASRGQNTEAFF. The CDR3 DNA reads TGTGCCAGCAGGGGACAGAACACTGAAGCTTTCTTT.

As regards this clone: This CDR3 is also generated by other DNA sequences in the sample. The chain employs TRBV7-2 and TRBJ2-7; D possibly corresponds to TRBD1 (6 bases). The CDR3 sequence is 14 residues long. CDR1 and CDR2 from the germline V gene are SGHTA and FQGNSA. V lost 0 bases to trimming and J lost 3 bases, with 9 bases between them. The CDR3: CASSLAPGDYEQYF. Written as DNA, the CDR3 is TGTGCCAGCAGCTTAGCCCCAGGGGACTACGAGCAGTACTTC.

V usage is TRBV4-3 and J usage is TRBJ2-7; 8 bases match TRBD2. In germline, CDR1 is LGHNA, CDR2 YSLEER. This CDR3 is built from 13 residues. Losses at the gene ends were 3 bases for V and 4 bases for J; bases not matched to a gene: 2. CDR3: CASSQPGGYEQYF. The CDR3 DNA is TGCGCCAGCAGCCAGCCGGGGGGGTACGAGCAGTACTTC.

This chain links TRBV27 with TRBJ2-7, with D maybe TRBD1 (6 bases). The CDR3 has 17 residues. V was cut by 5 bases and J by 5 bases, with 25 bases left in between. Germline CDR1 MNHEY, CDR2 SMNVEV (reference sequence). The CDR3 here is CASSLRPGQGFRDEQYF. The CDR3 nucleotides are TGTGCCAGCAGTCTAAGACCGGGACAAGGGTTCAGGGACGAGCAGTACTTC.

This sequence joins TRBV19 and TRBJ1-1; 9 bases are shared with TRBD1. V shed 0 bases and J 5 bases; nucleotides not matched to a gene: 4. Germline CDR1 is LNHDA and CDR2 is SQIVND (reference sequence). The CDR3 contains 15 residues. CDR3 amino acids: CASSIDTGGSTEAFF. The CDR3 coding sequence is TGTGCCAGTAGTATAGATACAGGGGGCTCGACTGAAGCTTTCTTT.

The chain employs TRBV4-3 and TRBJ2-7; 11 bases match TRBD1. Per the germline V gene, CDR1 is LGHNA and CDR2 is YSLEER. With V trimmed by 3 bases and J by 4 bases, 11 bases remained unmatched. The CDR3 covers 17 residues. CDR3 protein: CASSQGLGQGASYEQYF. The CDR3 nucleotides are TGCGCCAGCAGCCAGGGCCTCGGACAGGGGGCGTCATACGAGCAGTACTTC.

This chain connects TRBV7-9 to TRBJ1-2; D is possibly TRBD1 (5 bases). V lost 4 bases, J lost 4 bases, and 25 bases lay in between. The CDR3 sequence is 18 residues long. CDR1 and CDR2 from the germline V gene are SEHNR and FQNEAQ (reference sequence). CDR3 loop: CASSSGWRGLSLGYGYTF. CDR3 coding DNA: TGTGCCAGCAGCTCAGGCTGGAGGGGACTATCCTTGGGCTATGGCTACACCTTC.

The chain employs TRBV11-2 and TRBJ2-1; TRBD2 might be the D (6 bases). Trimming removed 5 bases from V and 1 base from J, with 18 bases in between. This CDR3 contains 17 residues. The germline V gene encodes CDR1 SGHAT and CDR2 FQNNGV. The DNA for the CDR3 is TGTGCCAGCAGCCTAAGGGTGACTAGTATGTCCTACAATGAGCAGTTCTTC. Translating gives CASSLRVTSMSYNEQFF.

The chain has TRBV6-1 and TRBJ2-2; D is unclear. The CDR3 contains 15 residues. Germline CDR1 and CDR2: MNHNS and SASEGT. Trimming took off 6 bases at V and 3 bases at J, with 14 bases between the two ends. This CDR3 reads CASSPRVRDTGELFF. CDR3 bases: TGTGCCAGCAGCCCTAGAGTTCGGGACACCGGGGAGCTGTTTTTT.

The rearrangement links TRBV4-1 to TRBJ1-1, with TRBD1 identical over 10 bases. Germline CDR1 MGHRA, CDR2 YSYEKL. After removal of 5 bases from V and 4 bases from J, the junction contained 7 bases not matched to a gene. The CDR3 runs to 15 residues. For the CDR3, the DNA is TGCGCCAGCAGCGACCGACAGGGGGCGACCACTGAAGCTTTCTTT. It translates to CASSDRQGATTEAFF.

The chain combines TRBV7-2 with TRBJ2-1, with 9 bases lining up with TRBD2. V lost 0 bases and J lost 9; bases outside the gene matches: 9. Germline assignment: CDR1 SGHTA and CDR2 FQGNSA. The CDR3 loop spans 16 amino acids. This CDR3 reads CASSLAPGGLAGEQFF. In nucleotides, the CDR3 is TGTGCCAGCAGCTTAGCCCCAGGGGGACTAGCTGGTGAGCAGTTCTTC.

The chain combines TRBV19 with TRBJ2-7, with 10 bases lining up with TRBD1. CDR3 length: 12 residues. Looked up from germline, CDR1 is LNHDA and CDR2 is SQIVND (reference sequence). The ends lost 9 bases at V and 10 bases at J; junction bases unmatched: 9. CDR3 DNA sequence: TGTGCCAGCCGGGACAGGGGTCTTCTTCAGTACTTC. Protein sequence: CASRDRGLLQYF.

Turning to this clone: A read error may produce the germline difference seen at one junction end. This rearrangement joins TRBV7-7 to TRBJ2-5; maybe TRBD2 (6 bases). Germline V gene sequence: CDR1 SSHAT, CDR2 FNYEAQ (reference sequence). The CDR3 contains 15 residues. The CDR3 nucleotides are TGTGCTAGCAGCTTAGGCGGGGAATTGTCAGAGACCCAGTACTTC. It is translated as CASSLGGELSETQYF. The entire variable domain, with the rest obtained from reference TRBV7-7 and TRBJ2-5, is as follows: GAGVSQSPRYKVTKRGQDVTLRCDPISSHATLYWYQQALGQGPEFLTYFNYEAQPDKSGLPSDRFSAERPEGSISTLTIQRTEQRDSAMYRCASSLGGELSETQYFGPGTRLLVL.

The chain joins TRBV11-2 to TRBJ2-7; 7 nucleotides line up with TRBD1. J lost 6 bases, V lost 5 bases, and 16 bases had no gene match. Germline CDR1 SGHAT, CDR2 FQNNGV. This CDR3 is built from 16 residues. DNA for the CDR3: TGTGCCAGCAGCCTGGGCACCAAGACAGGGATCGGCGAGCAGTACTTC. It translates to CASSLGTKTGIGEQYF.

This sequence joins TRBV10-3 and TRBJ2-7; tentative D call: TRBD2 (5 bases). The CDR3 sequence is 15 residues long. Germline CDR1 and CDR2: ENHRY and SYGVKD. Trimming removed 3 bases from V and 2 bases from J, with 14 bases in between. The CDR3 region is CAISELRTDTYEQYF. In DNA, the CDR3 is TGTGCCATCAGTGAACTGCGGACTGATACCTACGAGCAGTACTTC.